The clone carrying this T cell receptor beta chain is labeled medium-sized. The antigen is unknown. Using immunoSEQ multiplex PCR, the repertoire was profiled, and TCRdb retains in-frame clones only, with some absent. The profile shows about 3,000 clones, approximately 25% of them singletons. The source of the sample is a study of T cells in localized non-small cell lung cancer. Findings and limits, study-wide: Higher adjacent-lung clonality was associated with shorter survival. It was uninvolved adjacent lung that showed the highest T cell clonality, exceeding tumor. Sequencing involved a lone tumor region, leaving heterogeneity possible. A median of roughly 52 of the top 100 tumor clones appeared in adjacent lung, which was paired and uninvolved.

This CDR3 comprises 16 residues. Germline values: CDR1 SGHNT, CDR2 YENEEA. The junction had 9 bases not matched to a gene; V was cut back by 7 bases and J by 0 bases. This TCR was recovered from a female donor over 55 with stage I lung adenocarcinoma. Sequences were derived from lung tumor tissue, sampled before any cancer treatment. The gene calls are TRBV11-3 and TRBJ1-5; 7 positions match TRBD1. CDR3 loop: CASMHQGEDSNQPQHF. CDR3 nucleotides: TGTGCCAGCATGCACCAGGGGGAAGATAGCAATCAGCCCCAGCATTTT. The variable domain in full, with the rest retrieved from reference TRBV11-3 and TRBJ1-5, is EAGVVQSPRYKIIEKKQPVAFWCNPISGHNTLYWYLQNLGQGPELLIRYENEEAVDDSQLPKDRFSAERLKGVDSTLKIQPAELGDSAVYLCASMHQGEDSNQPQHFGDGTRLSIL.